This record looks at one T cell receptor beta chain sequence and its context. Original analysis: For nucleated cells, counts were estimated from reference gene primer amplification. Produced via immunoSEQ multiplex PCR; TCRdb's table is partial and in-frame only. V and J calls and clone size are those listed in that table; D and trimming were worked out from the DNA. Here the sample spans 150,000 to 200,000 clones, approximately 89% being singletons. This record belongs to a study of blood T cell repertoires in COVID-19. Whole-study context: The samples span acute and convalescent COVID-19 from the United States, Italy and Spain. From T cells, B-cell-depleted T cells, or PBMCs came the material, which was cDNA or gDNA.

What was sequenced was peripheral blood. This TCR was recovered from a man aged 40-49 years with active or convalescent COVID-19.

CDR3 in DNA: TGTGCCAGCAGCTTGTATAACGAGCAGTACTTC. Protein: CASSLYNEQYF. This rearrangement joins TRBV5-6 to TRBJ2-7, with D hard to call. CDR1 and CDR2 from the germline V gene are SGHDT and YYEEEE. V was shortened by 1 base and J by 5 bases, with 4 bases between the two germline ends. This CDR3 has 11 amino acids. The whole variable domain, remainder taken from reference TRBV5-6 and TRBJ2-7, is DAGVTQSPTHLIKTRGQQVTLRCSPKSGHDTVSWYQQALGQGPQFIFQYYEEEERQRGNFPDRFSGHQFPNYSSELNVNALLLGDSALYLCASSLYNEQYFGPGTRLTVT.